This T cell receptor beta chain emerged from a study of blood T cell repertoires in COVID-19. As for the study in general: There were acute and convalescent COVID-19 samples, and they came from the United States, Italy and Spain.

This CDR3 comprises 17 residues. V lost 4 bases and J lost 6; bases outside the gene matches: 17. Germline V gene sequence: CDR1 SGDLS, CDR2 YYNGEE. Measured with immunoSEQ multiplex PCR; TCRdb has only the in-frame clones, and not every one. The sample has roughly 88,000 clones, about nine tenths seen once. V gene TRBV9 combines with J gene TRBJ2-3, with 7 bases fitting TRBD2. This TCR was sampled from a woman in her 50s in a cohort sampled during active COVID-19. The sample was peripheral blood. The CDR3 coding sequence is TGTGCCAGCAGCCTATCAGCCGGGGGGAGAGAACGGGATACGCAGTATTTT. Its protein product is CASSLSAGGRERDTQYF. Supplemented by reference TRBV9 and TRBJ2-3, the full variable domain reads DSGVTQTPKHLITATGQRVTLRCSPRSGDLSVYWYQQSLDQGLQFLIQYYNGEERAKGNILERFSAQQFPDLHSELNLSSLELGDSALYFCASSLSAGGRERDTQYFGPGTRLTVL.